A selection of T cell receptor beta chains follows, all from one sample in a study of blood T cells in healthy people across ages. TCRdb called the 5' RACE reads again in MiXCR, with one record for every CDR3 protein. The repertoire consists of 1.5 million or so distinct CDR3 sequences, with approximately 42% occurring once and the leading ten covering about 3.8%. Sequencing was carried out using blood. These receptors all come from a young woman in good health. The CDR3 runs from the conserved cysteine through the conserved F or W. The D gene is left open where the match is weak. The size of a clone is reported for some rows only, either as once, few or many, or as a class for expanded clones.

clone_size,j_call,d_call,v_call,cdr3_nt,cdr3_aa
NA,TRBJ1-2,TRBD1,TRBV28,TGTGCCAGCAGCCCCGGGACAGGGGTGTCAAACTATGGCTACACCTTC,CASSPGTGVSNYGYTF
NA,TRBJ2-7,NA,TRBV4-2,TGTGCCAGCAGCCAAGATGTGCGAGCGGGCTACGAGCAGTACTTC,CASSQDVRAGYEQYF
NA,TRBJ1-2,NA,TRBV15,TGTGCCACCAGCAGAGATCGGGGAACAGGGTACGGCTACACCTTC,CATSRDRGTGYGYTF
many,TRBJ2-1,NA,TRBV6-6,TGTGCCAGCAGCCTTAGCCCCTGGAATGAGCAGTTCTTC,CASSLSPWNEQFF
NA,TRBJ2-7,NA,TRBV2,TGTGCCAGCCGCGAAGGGACGAGCTCCTACGAGCAGTACTTC,CASREGTSSYEQYF
few,TRBJ2-7,NA,TRBV20-1,TGCAGTGCTAGGAGGTCCAACTACGAGCAGTACTTC,CSARRSNYEQYF
NA,TRBJ2-3,NA,TRBV11-3,TGTGCCAGCTCCTCAGGACCAGCCACAGATACGCAGTATTTT,CASSSGPATDTQYF
NA,TRBJ2-3,NA,TRBV2,TGTGCCAGCAGTGAAGAAATCCGGGCTACGCAGTATTTT,CASSEEIRATQYF
few,TRBJ1-5,NA,TRBV4-1,TGCGCCAGCACCCCACTGCCACATAGCAATCAGCCCCAGCATTTT,CASTPLPHSNQPQHF
NA,TRBJ2-1,NA,TRBV24-1,TGTGCCACCAGTGGACAGGGGAGGGCGGGTGAGCAGTTCTTC,CATSGQGRAGEQFF
NA,TRBJ2-7,NA,TRBV20-1,TGCAGTGCTACAGGGACTGTGGATCACGAGCAGTACTTC,CSATGTVDHEQYF
NA,TRBJ1-2,NA,TRBV3-1,TGTGCCAGCAGCCAGCACACCCGGGATTTGGTCTACACCTTC,CASSQHTRDLVYTF
NA,TRBJ2-4,NA,TRBV4-1,TGCGCCAGCAGCCAAGATGGAGGGGGGATGTCCAAAAACATTCAGTACTTC,CASSQDGGGMSKNIQYF
few,TRBJ1-6,NA,TRBV6-5,TGTGCCAGCAGTTATGGGCGCTCACCCCTCCACTTT,CASSYGRSPLHF
few,TRBJ2-6,NA,TRBV11-2,TGTGCCAGCAGCCTCCACCCTCAGGGAAACGTCCTGACTTTC,CASSLHPQGNVLTF
few,TRBJ2-2,NA,TRBV12-3/TRBV12-4,TGTGCCAGCAGGCCGGGACATTCCACCGGGGAGCTGTTTTTT,CASRPGHSTGELFF
once,TRBJ1-1,NA,TRBV11-2,TGTGCCAGCAGCGCCCAGACACAGGCTGAAGCTTTCTTT,CASSAQTQAEAFF
NA,TRBJ1-2,TRBD1,TRBV5-5,TGTGCCAGCAGCCGTCCCGGGACAGGGTTGATTCGCGGCTACACCTTC,CASSRPGTGLIRGYTF
NA,TRBJ2-7,NA,TRBV30,TGTGCCTGGACCACTGACCACAGGTTCCCCTACGAGCAGTACTTC,CAWTTDHRFPYEQYF